This entry lists 32 T cell receptor beta chains sequenced from one sample in a study of vaccination and CD4 T cells after COVID-19. These receptors lack a known antigen. The treatment: approximately 9-day PBMC culture with coronavirus spike peptide pools or control peptides (ViraFEST assay). An Oncomine TCR Beta short-read assay was used to sequence the DNA from cultured CD4+ T cells. TCRdb redid the calling of the PCR reads with MiXCR, one entry per CDR3 protein. The table includes some 16,000 distinct CDR3 sequences, approximately 52% detected once. The sample comprised CD4+ T cells from blood, cultured in vitro. These receptors were taken from a human donor who had recovered from COVID-19.

The gene calls are TRBV6-1 and TRBJ2-7; TRBD2 might be the D (5 bases). V lost 3 bases and J lost 7, with 16 bases in between. This CDR3 comprises 14 residues. Germline V gives CDR1 MNHNS, CDR2 SASEGT. The CDR3 spells CASSDQDFVGEQYF. Here the CDR3 DNA reads TGTGCCAGCAGTGACCAGGACTTCGTGGGGGAGCAGTACTTC.

The chain combines TRBV5-4 with TRBJ2-1, with 8 positions matching TRBD1. Trimming cost V 3 bases and J 9 bases; bases outside gene matches: 8. This CDR3 comprises 14 residues. CDR1 and CDR2 (germline): SGHNT, YYREEE (reference sequence). CDR3 DNA sequence: TGTGCCAGCAGCTCACGACAGGGGCCTGGTGAGCAGTTCTTC. Translating it yields CASSSRQGPGEQFF.

This chain joins TRBV12-3 or TRBV12-4 and TRBJ1-5; D gene unclear. Trimming took 4 bases from V and 4 from J, leaving 8 bases between them. This CDR3 has 13 amino acids. CDR3 bases: TGTGCCAGCAGTTGGTCCGCTAATCAGCCCCAGCATTTT. Protein sequence: CASSWSANQPQHF.

By share, this clonotype ranks as medium-sized. V usage is TRBV5-1 and J usage is TRBJ1-1, with D tentatively TRBD1 (5 bases). V gave up 3 bases and J gave up 1 base, with 10 bases separating them. The length of the CDR3 is 14 residues. The germline V gene has CDR1 SGHRS and CDR2 YFSETQ. In DNA, the CDR3 is TGCGCCAGCAGCTCCGGGACCAAGAACACTGAAGCTTTCTTT. Encoded protein: CASSSGTKNTEAFF.

The V gene is TRBV20-1, the J gene TRBJ1-1; unclear D gene. CDR3 length: 14 residues. Germline lookup yields CDR1 DFQATT and CDR2 SNEGSKA (reference sequence). Trimming stripped 0 bases from V and 1 base from J, with 9 bases between. The CDR3, as DNA: TGCAGTGCTAGAGAGGCAGGCGGGAACACTGAAGCTTTCTTT. Translation gives CSAREAGGNTEAFF.

This rearrangement joins TRBV20-1 to TRBJ2-5; tentatively, D is TRBD1 (6 bases). V shed 6 bases and J shed 2 bases, with 10 bases lying between them. Germline V gives CDR1 DFQATT, CDR2 SNEGSKA (reference sequence). The CDR3 is 12 residues long. The CDR3 reads CSADRLQETQYF. For the CDR3, the DNA is TGCAGTGCCGACAGGCTACAAGAGACCCAGTACTTC.

V is TRBV6-1 and J is TRBJ1-6; 8 nucleotides line up with TRBD1. The V segment lost 5 bases and the J segment 6 bases; nucleotides outside the gene matches: 3. Germline CDR1 MNHNS, CDR2 SASEGT. The CDR3 sequence is 14 residues long. The CDR3 loop is CASSRTGINSPLHF. CDR3 nucleotide sequence: TGTGCCAGCAGTAGGACAGGGATTAATTCACCCCTCCACTTT.

J is TRBJ2-5 and V is TRBV4-1; 8 bases match TRBD2. The CDR3 has 16 residues. V lost 2 bases to trimming and J lost 3 bases; unmatched junction nucleotides: 8. Germline V lookup: CDR1 MGHRA, CDR2 YSYEKL. The CDR3 bases are TGCGCCAGCAGCCAATTCTTCTCGCGGGGGGAAGAGACCCAGTACTTC. Translated: CASSQFFSRGEETQYF.

The V call is TRBV20-1, the J call TRBJ2-3, with 8 bases matching TRBD2. The CDR3 has 14 residues. After removal of 2 bases from V and 5 bases from J, the junction contained 6 bases not matched to a gene. Germline values: CDR1 DFQATT, CDR2 SNEGSKA (reference sequence). CDR3 loop: CSARSGGALDTQYF. The DNA for the CDR3 is TGCAGTGCTAGATCCGGGGGGGCCTTAGATACGCAGTATTTT.

The chain employs TRBV29-1 and TRBJ2-3; 11 bases align to TRBD2. The length of the CDR3 is 16 residues. CDR1 and CDR2 (germline): SQVTM, ANQGSEA. The ends lost 2 bases at V and 6 bases at J; junction bases unmatched: 10. CDR3 amino acids: CSVEWSSGRSGDTQYF. The CDR3, as DNA: TGCAGCGTTGAATGGTCTAGCGGGAGGAGCGGGGATACGCAGTATTTT.

This chain connects TRBV7-9 to TRBJ1-4; unclear D gene. The CDR3 is 13 amino acids. Germline V CDR1 and CDR2: SEHNR, FQNEAQ (reference sequence). The V gene lost 5 bases and the J gene lost 6 bases, with 10 bases spanning the gap. CDR3 sequence (DNA): TGTGCCAGCAGCCCAAGGGAGGATGAAAAACTGTTTTTT. This sequence encodes CASSPREDEKLFF.

This chain connects TRBV20-1 to TRBJ2-3; tentatively, D is TRBD1 (6 bases). Trimming pared 6 bases from V and 6 bases from J, leaving 10 bases between. Germline loops: CDR1 DFQATT, CDR2 SNEGSKA (reference sequence). The CDR3 is made up of 11 amino acids. The CDR3 DNA reads as TGCAGTGCAACCACAGGGGATACGCAGTATTTT. Amino acids: CSATTGDTQYF.

The chain combines TRBV20-1 with TRBJ1-4; D perhaps matches TRBD1 (6 bases). The germline V gene has CDR1 DFQATT and CDR2 SNEGSKA (reference sequence). The CDR3 consists of 15 residues. Trimming pared 2 bases from V and 4 bases from J, leaving 14 bases between. CDR3 residues: CSARFNGGVNEKLFF. CDR3 bases: TGCAGTGCTAGATTCAACGGGGGCGTTAATGAAAAACTGTTTTTT.

This chain joins TRBV11-3 and TRBJ2-2; 15 nucleotides match TRBD2. J gave up 4 bases and V 3 bases, and 6 bases lay outside the gene matches. There are 18 residues in the CDR3. The germline V gene has CDR1 SGHNT and CDR2 YENEEA. The CDR3 DNA reads TGTGCCAGCAGCTTCGGACTAGCGGGAGGGCCGGGCACCGGGGAGCTGTTTTTT. Amino acid sequence: CASSFGLAGGPGTGELFF. Complete variable domain (other parts from reference TRBV11-3 and TRBJ2-2): EAGVVQSPRYKIIEKKQPVAFWCNPISGHNTLYWYLQNLGQGPELLIRYENEEAVDDSQLPKDRFSAERLKGVDSTLKIQPAELGDSAVYLCASSFGLAGGPGTGELFFGEGSRLTVL.

This clonotype was picked up a small number of times. This sequence joins TRBV28 and TRBJ1-5, with D perhaps TRBD1 (5 bases). V was trimmed by 5 bases and J by 1 base, leaving 21 bases between them. This CDR3 is 18 amino acids long. Germline CDR1 MDHEN, CDR2 SYDVKM. The CDR3: CASSPSRGLGSSNQPQHF. DNA of the CDR3: TGTGCCAGCAGTCCAAGCCGGGGCCTGGGTTCAAGCAATCAGCCCCAGCATTTT.

This chain connects TRBV7-3 to TRBJ2-1, with D perhaps TRBD1 (6 bases). Germline loops: CDR1 SGHTA, CDR2 FQGTGA. With 5 bases removed from V and 10 bases from J, the gap between germline ends came to 18 bases. This CDR3 has 14 amino acids. CDR3 residues: CASSPQGPDGEQFF. As DNA, the CDR3 is TGTGCCAGCAGCCCTCAGGGGCCCGACGGGGAGCAGTTCTTC. Full variable domain (missing parts from reference TRBV7-3 and TRBJ2-1): GAGVSQTPSNKVTEKGKYVELRCDPISGHTALYWYRQSLGQGPEFLIYFQGTGAADDSGLPNDRFFAVRPEGSVSTLKIQRTERGDSAVYLCASSPQGPDGEQFFGPGTRLTVL.

This clonotype was counted only a few times. The chain joins TRBV2 to TRBJ1-2; D unresolved. The CDR3 sequence is 14 residues long. Germline CDR1 and CDR2: SNHLY and FYNNEI. V was clipped by 4 bases and J by 2 bases, with 11 bases between them. In nucleotides, the CDR3 is TGTGCCAGCAGTGCAGCGGCAGAAAACTATGGCTACACCTTC. Protein sequence: CASSAAAENYGYTF.

CDR3 DNA sequence: TGTGCCAGCTCACCGAACATGAGACAGGGGGCGGATGAGCAGTTCTTC. Protein sequence: CASSPNMRQGADEQFF. This chain connects TRBV18 to TRBJ2-1; 10 nucleotides align to TRBD1. The CDR3 has 16 amino acids. CDR1 is KGHSH, CDR2 LQKENI, per germline. The trim removed 3 bases at V and 8 bases at J, leaving 10 bases unmatched.

The chain is built from TRBV7-3 and TRBJ2-7; D might be TRBD1 or TRBD2, each matching 6 bases. Trimming cost V 5 bases and J 7 bases, with 15 bases left between them. CDR1 and CDR2 from the germline V gene are SGHTA and FQGTGA. This CDR3 spans 13 amino acids. The CDR3 DNA is TGTGCCAGCAGCCCCCGGGGGCCGGGGGAGCAGTACTTC. Its translation: CASSPRGPGEQYF.

The chain couples TRBV6-1 to TRBJ1-3; D might be TRBD1 (5 bases). Trimming left V 0 bases short and J 4 bases short, with 16 bases between. The CDR3 runs to 17 residues. CDR1 and CDR2 (germline): MNHNS, SASEGT. This CDR3 reads CASSEASGGAAGNTIYF. The CDR3 bases are TGTGCCAGCAGTGAAGCGTCGGGAGGGGCTGCGGGAAACACCATATATTTT.

The chain uses TRBV6-5 and TRBJ1-1; D uncertain. CDR1 is MNHEY and CDR2 is SVGAGI in the germline V gene. Trimming left V 2 bases short and J 0 bases short, with 10 bases between. The CDR3 has 15 residues. CDR3 bases: TGTGCCAGCAGTTACGGTCGGGGAATGAACACTGAAGCTTTCTTT. This codes for CASSYGRGMNTEAFF.

The gene calls are TRBV11-3 and TRBJ2-7; tentatively, D is TRBD2 (6 bases). Trimming shortened V by 5 bases and J by 3 bases, and 14 bases separated the two germline ends. Looked up from germline, CDR1 is SGHNT and CDR2 is YENEEA. The length of the CDR3 is 14 residues. This CDR3 is CASSRSPGGYEQYF. CDR3 DNA: TGTGCCAGCAGCCGTTCCCCCGGGGGCTACGAGCAGTACTTC.

This clonotype was picked up a small number of times. This rearrangement joins TRBV20-1 to TRBJ2-3; D is possibly TRBD2 (5 bases). Trimming shortened V by 0 bases and J by 1 base, and 11 bases separated the two germline ends. The CDR3 extends over 15 amino acids. Germline assignment: CDR1 DFQATT and CDR2 SNEGSKA (reference sequence). The CDR3 sequence: CSARDPGTGTDTQYF. The CDR3 coding sequence is TGCAGTGCTAGAGATCCGGGAACGGGCACAGATACGCAGTATTTT.

The chain recombines TRBV6-5 with TRBJ1-1; a weak D match, TRBD1 (5 bases). Germline loops: CDR1 MNHEY, CDR2 SVGAGI. There are 16 residues in the CDR3. Trimming took off 0 bases at V and 0 bases at J, with 11 bases between the two ends. The CDR3 protein is CASSYSGRGMNTEAFF. The CDR3, as DNA: TGTGCCAGCAGTTACTCGGGACGGGGAATGAACACTGAAGCTTTCTTT.

V usage is TRBV28 and J usage is TRBJ1-1, with D perhaps TRBD1 (5 bases). The V and J ends lost 5 bases and 3 bases respectively, with 13 bases between them. This CDR3 region has 14 residues. The V gene's germline CDR1 is MDHEN and CDR2 SYDVKM. CDR3 coding DNA: TGTGCCAGCAGTGTCCGGGGACCGCACACTGAAGCTTTCTTT. Translated: CASSVRGPHTEAFF.

The genes are TRBV11-3 and TRBJ2-2; maybe TRBD1 (6 bases). Looked up from germline, CDR1 is SGHNT and CDR2 is YENEEA. The CDR3 runs to 13 residues. Trimming left V 5 bases short and J 7 bases short, with 11 bases between. The DNA of the CDR3 is TGTGCCAGCAGCCTCCCAGGGGTCGGGGAGCTGTTTTTT. Translating gives CASSLPGVGELFF.

This clonotype came up once. The gene calls are TRBV20-1 and TRBJ2-3; D might be TRBD1 or TRBD2, each matching 7 bases. This CDR3 region has 14 residues. CDR1 DFQATT and CDR2 SNEGSKA come from the germline V gene (reference sequence). Trimming shortened V by 1 base and J by 3 bases, and 11 bases separated the two germline ends. CDR3 protein: CSARGRGGTDTQYF. Here the CDR3 DNA reads TGCAGTGCTAGAGGCAGGGGGGGTACAGATACGCAGTATTTT.

The DNA of the CDR3 is TGTGCCAGCGACGACCCTGATGGTCCTGGAAACACCATATATTTT. Translating gives CASDDPDGPGNTIYF. The rearrangement joins TRBV27 to TRBJ1-3; no definite D call. Per the germline V gene, CDR1 is MNHEY and CDR2 is SMNVEV (reference sequence). V was shortened by 8 bases and J by 2 bases, with 16 bases between the two germline ends. The CDR3 runs to 15 residues.

A few counts support this clonotype. This chain links TRBV29-1 with TRBJ2-2; maybe TRBD1 (5 bases). V gave up 7 bases and J gave up 5 bases, with 17 bases separating them. Germline V lookup: CDR1 SQVTM, CDR2 ANQGSEA. The CDR3 sequence is 14 residues long. The CDR3 nucleotides are TGCAGCGGACAATCTTCAGGGTTGACCGGGGAGCTGTTTTTT. It specifies CSGQSSGLTGELFF.

The chain joins TRBV7-3 to TRBJ2-3; the D gene could be TRBD1 or TRBD2 (6 bases each). CDR3 length: 15 residues. V lost 2 bases and J lost 3, with 12 bases in between. From germline, CDR1 is SGHTA and CDR2 FQGTGA. CDR3 sequence: CASSLGGRGTDTQYF. Written as DNA, the CDR3 is TGTGCCAGCAGCTTAGGGGGGCGAGGGACAGATACGCAGTATTTT.

The rearrangement links TRBV29-1 to TRBJ2-1, with a possible D match to TRBD1 (6 bases). Between the trimmed V and J ends, which lost 4 bases and 4 bases, there was a span of 14 bases. The V gene's germline CDR1 is SQVTM and CDR2 ANQGSEA. The CDR3 spans 14 residues. CDR3 loop: CSVARQADYNEQFF. CDR3 sequence (DNA): TGCAGCGTTGCCCGACAGGCTGATTACAATGAGCAGTTCTTC.

The rearrangement uses TRBV9 and TRBJ2-1, with 12 bases aligning to TRBD2. V was pared by 5 bases and J by 10 bases, with 7 bases of the junction left unmatched. There are 14 residues in the CDR3. Germline V gene lookup returns CDR1 SGDLS and CDR2 YYNGEE. CDR3 loop: CASSLAGGGKEQFF. Written as DNA, the CDR3 is TGTGCCAGCAGTCTAGCGGGAGGGGGCAAGGAGCAGTTCTTC.